This T cell receptor (beta chain) emerged from a study of T-cell memory formation after mild COVID-19. TCRdb re-called the 5' RACE reads through MiXCR, storing one row per CDR3 protein. The sample shows tens of thousands of distinct CDR3 sequences, around 16% of them seen only once. There are 11 residues in the CDR3. V shed 4 bases and J shed 3 bases, with 3 bases lying between them. Germline lookup yields CDR1 MNHNY and CDR2 SVGAGI (reference sequence). The clonotype was recovered from an adult who had mild COVID-19 (a few samples of this study predate the infection). Cell type and time point are not known. The sample was PBMCs or a T cell subset sorted from them (not recorded which). The chain joins TRBV6-6 to TRBJ1-2; D gene uncertain. In DNA, the CDR3 is TGTGCCAGCAGTTCAGACTATGGCTACACCTTC. As protein: CASSSDYGYTF.